The 29 T cell receptor beta chains below come from one sample, sequenced in a study of blood T cell repertoires in COVID-19. The data were produced by immunoSEQ multiplex PCR, yet TCRdb's version contains in-frame clones alone and is incomplete. This table holds about 120,000 clones, roughly 89% found once. Sequenced: peripheral blood. The receptor source for this set is a man aged 35-49 years with acute or convalescent COVID-19.

This chain connects TRBV6-5 to TRBJ2-1, with 9 bases aligning to TRBD2. V was pared by 5 bases and J by 6 bases, with 8 bases of the junction left unmatched. This CDR3 comprises 15 residues. CDR1 MNHEY and CDR2 SVGAGI come from the germline V gene. The CDR3 DNA follows: TGTGCCAGCAGTAACGGACTAGCGAGAACCAATGAGCAGTTCTTC. Translation gives CASSNGLARTNEQFF.

V and J are TRBV6-5 and TRBJ2-7; tentative D call: TRBD2 (5 bases). Trimming removed 6 bases at V and 5 bases at J, with 11 bases between. The length of the CDR3 is 12 residues. Germline V gives CDR1 MNHEY, CDR2 SVGAGI. The CDR3: CASSPTRNEQYF. In DNA form, the CDR3 reads TGTGCCAGCAGCCCCACTAGAAACGAGCAGTACTTC.

This chain links TRBV7-9 with TRBJ2-6, with a weak D call TRBD2 (6 bases). The germline V gene has CDR1 SEHNR and CDR2 FQNEAQ (reference sequence). Trimming took 3 bases from V and 0 from J, leaving 9 bases between them. The length of the CDR3 is 16 residues. The CDR3 spells CASSFPGVSGANVLTF. CDR3 DNA: TGTGCCAGCAGCTTCCCGGGGGTCTCTGGGGCCAACGTCCTGACTTTC.

This rearrangement joins TRBV19 to TRBJ2-3; 10 nucleotides line up with TRBD2. The CDR3 has 16 residues. Trimming removed 5 bases from V and 5 bases from J; junction bases left unmatched: 10. Germline values: CDR1 LNHDA, CDR2 SQIVND (reference sequence). The DNA of the CDR3 is TGTGCCAGTAGTCCCCAGCGGGAGGGGCGGGGAGATACGCAGTATTTT. Translation: CASSPQREGRGDTQYF. Variable domain in full (rest from reference TRBV19 and TRBJ2-3): DGGITQSPKYLFRKEGQNVTLSCEQNLNHDAMYWYRQDPGQGLRLIYYSQIVNDFQKGDIAEGYSVSREKKESFPLTVTSAQKNPTAFYLCASSPQREGRGDTQYFGPGTRLTVL.

The V gene is TRBV15, the J gene TRBJ1-4; 8 bases match TRBD1. Per the germline V gene, CDR1 is LNHNV and CDR2 is YYDKDF (reference sequence). With 5 bases clipped from V and 5 bases from J, the junction kept 4 bases outside the gene matches. The CDR3 sequence is 14 residues long. CDR3 sequence reads: CATSGRGRNEKLFF. The CDR3 DNA is TGTGCCACCAGCGGCAGGGGGCGAAATGAAAAACTGTTTTTT.

This clone has more than one count but fewer than ten. V is TRBV6-2 or TRBV6-3 and J is TRBJ1-5; D might be TRBD1 (5 bases). Trimming took 2 bases from V and 4 from J, leaving 9 bases between them. This CDR3 contains 14 residues. Germline values: CDR1 MNHEY, CDR2 SVGEGT. CDR3 bases: TGTGCCAGCAGTTACGCGACAGTTAATCAGCCCCAGCATTTT. Protein: CASSYATVNQPQHF.

This clone appeared a few times. The chain recombines TRBV19 with TRBJ1-1, with TRBD1 identical over 8 bases. CDR1 LNHDA and CDR2 SQIVND come from the germline V gene (reference sequence). V lost 3 bases and J lost 5; bases outside the gene matches: 5. This CDR3 region has 14 residues. The DNA of the CDR3 is TGTGCCAGTAGTATCCAGGGGGCGTATACTGAAGCTTTCTTT. Protein: CASSIQGAYTEAFF.

This rearrangement joins TRBV5-4 to TRBJ1-4, with TRBD1 identical over 10 bases. Germline CDR1 is SGHNT and CDR2 is YYREEE (reference sequence). J gave up 7 bases and V 0 bases, and 6 bases lay outside the gene matches. The CDR3 totals 16 residues. The CDR3 spells CASSLDRTGGSEKLFF. The CDR3, as DNA: TGTGCCAGCAGCTTGGATCGGACAGGGGGTAGTGAAAAACTGTTTTTT.

In this sample, this clone turned up a few times. CDR3 loop: CASSFREGTEAFF. As DNA, the CDR3 is TGTGCCAGCAGCTTCCGGGAGGGAACTGAAGCTTTCTTT. This rearrangement joins TRBV7-9 to TRBJ1-1; D not resolved. This CDR3 has 13 residues. Trimming took 3 bases from V and 5 from J, leaving 10 bases between them. Germline V gene data show CDR1 as SEHNR and CDR2 as FQNEAQ (reference sequence).

The chain carries TRBV5-1 and TRBJ2-1; 12 bases line up with TRBD1. Germline CDR1 is SGHRS and CDR2 is YFSETQ. The CDR3 is 15 amino acids. The ends lost 3 bases at V and 5 bases at J; junction bases unmatched: 3. This CDR3 is CASSWGQGANNEQFF. The CDR3 region has the DNA TGCGCCAGCAGCTGGGGACAGGGGGCGAACAATGAGCAGTTCTTC.

The chain carries TRBV19 and TRBJ1-2, with D possibly being TRBD1 (5 bases). The CDR3 covers 13 residues. Trimming left V 4 bases short and J 3 bases short, with 9 bases between. Germline V CDR1 and CDR2: LNHDA, SQIVND (reference sequence). The CDR3 DNA is TGTGCCAGTAGTAGACAGCAACACTATGGCTACACCTTC. Encoded protein: CASSRQQHYGYTF.

This clone was observed a handful of times. The chain links TRBV9 to TRBJ2-2; 7 nucleotides line up with TRBD2. The V gene end was trimmed by 0 bases and the J gene end by 7 bases; junction bases not matched to a gene: 6. CDR1 and CDR2 (germline): SGDLS, YYNGEE. The CDR3 consists of 15 residues. DNA for the CDR3: TGTGCCAGCAGCGTAGTAAGACTAGCTGGCGGGGAGCTGTTTTTT. Translation gives CASSVVRLAGGELFF.

The chain is built from TRBV18 and TRBJ1-6; D possibly corresponds to TRBD1 (5 bases). Trimming pared 1 base from V and 8 bases from J, leaving 9 bases between. In germline, CDR1 is KGHSH, CDR2 LQKENI. The CDR3 loop spans 14 amino acids. This CDR3 is CASSPQGADSPLHF. The CDR3 nucleotides read TGTGCCAGCTCACCACAAGGGGCAGATTCACCCCTCCACTTT.

The rearrangement joins TRBV6-1 to TRBJ2-1; 7 nucleotides match TRBD2. Germline V lookup: CDR1 MNHNS, CDR2 SASEGT. The CDR3 runs to 16 residues. After removal of 3 bases from V and 7 bases from J, the junction contained 12 bases not matched to a gene. The CDR3 DNA sequence: TGTGCCAGCAGTGATTGGGGACGCGGGAGTGATAATGAGCAGTTCTTC. It codes for CASSDWGRGSDNEQFF.

As to this clone: The same CDR3 is also encoded by other DNA sequences in this sample. The rearrangement uses TRBV19 and TRBJ1-1, with TRBD1 matching 8 bases. CDR3 size: 13 residues. Germline assignment: CDR1 LNHDA and CDR2 SQIVND (reference sequence). V shed 3 bases and J 4 bases; nucleotides not matched to a gene: 1. This CDR3 is CASSITGGTEAFF. The CDR3 nucleotides read TGTGCCAGTAGTATCACAGGGGGCACTGAAGCTTTCTTT.

This chain links TRBV2 with TRBJ2-2; no clear D gene. In germline, CDR1 is SNHLY, CDR2 FYNNEI. This CDR3 contains 16 residues. With 2 bases removed from V and 0 bases from J, the gap between germline ends came to 10 bases. CDR3 in DNA: TGTGCCAGCAGTGAAAGAGGCCTCGCGAACACCGGGGAGCTGTTTTTT. Amino acids: CASSERGLANTGELFF.

The chain recombines TRBV9 with TRBJ2-5, with 9 bases matching TRBD2. After removal of 4 bases from V and 5 bases from J, the junction contained 12 bases not matched to a gene. CDR3 length: 16 residues. The V gene's germline CDR1 is SGDLS and CDR2 YYNGEE. The CDR3 sequence is CASSPLGGRGVETQYF. The CDR3 DNA reads TGTGCCAGCAGCCCACTGGGCGGGAGGGGTGTGGAGACCCAGTACTTC.

This clone has only one observation. The chain couples TRBV27 to TRBJ2-7; 9 bases are a match to TRBD1. With 3 bases clipped from V and 5 bases from J, the junction kept 2 bases outside the gene matches. The CDR3 runs to 13 residues. CDR1 and CDR2 from the germline V gene are MNHEY and SMNVEV (reference sequence). In nucleotides, the CDR3 is TGTGCCAGCAGTTTGGGACAGGGCCACGAGCAGTACTTC. Amino acids: CASSLGQGHEQYF.

The V and J genes are TRBV10-3 and TRBJ1-5; the match to TRBD1 covers 7 bases. CDR3 length equals 16 residues. CDR1 and CDR2 (germline): ENHRY, SYGVKD. With V trimmed by 5 bases and J by 6 bases, 13 bases remained unmatched. The CDR3 sequence is CAISNTGVGAGQPQHF. CDR3 DNA: TGTGCCATCAGTAATACAGGGGTCGGGGCAGGTCAGCCCCAGCATTTT.

V usage is TRBV27 and J usage is TRBJ2-7, with 9 bases aligning to TRBD1. CDR3 size: 15 residues. Trimming took 6 bases from V and 3 from J; bases not matched to a gene: 9. CDR1 is MNHEY and CDR2 is SMNVEV in the germline V gene (reference sequence). CDR3 loop: CASSPSGTGRYEQYF. The DNA of the CDR3 is TGTGCCAGCAGCCCCTCCGGGACAGGGCGCTACGAGCAGTACTTC.

This chain uses TRBV3-1 (or the pseudogene TRBV3-2) with TRBJ1-2; possibly TRBD1 for D (6 bases). Trimming pared 5 bases from V and 0 bases from J, leaving 10 bases between. The CDR3 runs to 14 residues. CDR1 is LGHDT and CDR2 is YNNKEL in the germline V gene (reference sequence). The CDR3 DNA sequence: TGTGCCAGCAGCTCCGGGACAACTAACTATGGCTACACCTTC. Translated, it gives CASSSGTTNYGYTF.

The chain carries TRBV6-6 and TRBJ2-2; 8 bases match TRBD2. The germline CDR1 and CDR2 sequences are MNHNY and SVGAGI (reference sequence). The CDR3 contains 18 residues. Trimming took 5 bases from V and 4 from J; bases not matched to a gene: 15. The CDR3 here is CASSPRTWTSKGTGELFF. The CDR3 DNA is TGTGCCAGCAGTCCCAGGACATGGACTAGCAAGGGCACCGGGGAGCTGTTTTTT.

The rearrangement links TRBV6-5 to TRBJ2-3, with D possibly matching TRBD2 (5 bases). V was cut by 8 bases and J by 1 base, with 7 bases left in between. CDR3 length: 12 amino acids. Germline values: CDR1 MNHEY, CDR2 SVGAGI. For the CDR3, the DNA is TGTGCCAGCGCGCGGGGCACAGATACGCAGTATTTT. Amino acid sequence: CASARGTDTQYF.

The CDR3 coding sequence is TGCGCCAGCAGCCCGGACGGGAATAACTATGGCTACACCTTC. This gives the protein CASSPDGNNYGYTF. The chain has TRBV5-1 and TRBJ1-2; D is undetermined. Germline V lookup: CDR1 SGHRS, CDR2 YFSETQ. CDR3 length: 14 residues. V lost 4 bases, J lost 1 base, and 11 bases lay in between. Combining the CDR3 with reference TRBV5-1 and TRBJ1-2 gives the whole variable domain KAGVTQTPRYLIKTRGQQVTLSCSPISGHRSVSWYQQTPGQGLQFLFEYFSETQRNKGNFPGRFSGRQFSNSRSEMNVSTLELGDSALYLCASSPDGNNYGYTFGSGTRLTVV.

This clone occurred a few times. This chain connects TRBV19 to TRBJ1-2, with 10 bases lining up with TRBD1. The V gene end was trimmed by 5 bases and the J gene end by 6 bases; junction bases not matched to a gene: 6. In germline, CDR1 is LNHDA, CDR2 SQIVND (reference sequence). The length of the CDR3 is 14 residues. In nucleotides, the CDR3 is TGTGCCAGTAGTTATGGGACAGGGGATCATGGCTACACCTTC. Its translation is CASSYGTGDHGYTF.

The chain combines TRBV12-5 with TRBJ1-6; D call uncertain. V was cut by 7 bases and J by 4 bases, with 23 bases left in between. CDR1 and CDR2 from the germline V gene are LGHNT and FRNRAP. The CDR3 loop spans 18 amino acids. The CDR3, as DNA: TGTGCTAGTGTCCAATCGAAGACCGCGACTGGTTATAATTCACCCCTCCACTTT. Amino acid sequence: CASVQSKTATGYNSPLHF.

The rearrangement links TRBV11-2 to TRBJ2-5; D unclear. The CDR3 extends over 13 amino acids. The V and J ends lost 5 bases and 3 bases respectively, with 10 bases between them. The V gene's germline CDR1 is SGHAT and CDR2 FQNNGV. Here the CDR3 DNA reads TGTGCCAGCAGCCATCTTGACAAAGAGACCCAGTACTTC. This translates into CASSHLDKETQYF.

Here the CDR3 DNA reads TGTGCCAGTAGTATATCGGGGGTTGGGGAGACCCAGTACTTC. Residues: CASSISGVGETQYF. The chain carries TRBV19 and TRBJ2-5; tentative D call: TRBD2 (6 bases). Deletions cut 2 bases from V and 5 bases from J, with 12 bases between. The CDR3 length is 14 residues. Germline values: CDR1 LNHDA, CDR2 SQIVND (reference sequence). The full variable domain, its missing parts supplied by reference TRBV19 and TRBJ2-5, is DGGITQSPKYLFRKEGQNVTLSCEQNLNHDAMYWYRQDPGQGLRLIYYSQIVNDFQKGDIAEGYSVSREKKESFPLTVTSAQKNPTAFYLCASSISGVGETQYFGPGTRLLVL.

The sample holds one count of this clone. The rearrangement links TRBV19 to TRBJ1-5, with D unresolved. The CDR3 covers 13 residues. V lost 7 bases, J lost 7 bases, and 14 bases lay in between. Germline assignment: CDR1 LNHDA and CDR2 SQIVND (reference sequence). CDR3 DNA: TGTGCCAGTATAGACAATGGGAGGCAGCCCCAGCATTTT. It encodes CASIDNGRQPQHF.